This T cell receptor (beta chain) was sequenced during a study of blood T cell repertoires in COVID-19. Overall study context: Collection of acute and convalescent COVID-19 samples took place in the United States, Italy and Spain. Nucleic acid was either cDNA or gDNA, and it came from T cells, B-cell-depleted T cells, or PBMCs.

While infection was still active, Seattle patients were enrolled and then followed longitudinally. Germline CDR1 LGHDT, CDR2 YNNKEL (reference sequence). The V gene end was trimmed by 2 bases and the J gene end by 4 bases; junction bases not matched to a gene: 4. There are 15 residues in the CDR3. Authors' analysis steps: Reference gene primer amplification gave estimated nucleated cell counts. TCRdb's copy holds only in-frame clones and misses some; the assay was immunoSEQ multiplex PCR. That table gives V, J and clone size, and the DNA gave D and trimming. Among some 240,000 clones, 81% were seen once, and the ten largest hold around 7.2%.

V gene TRBV3-1 (or the pseudogene TRBV3-2) combines with J gene TRBJ2-5; 10 positions match TRBD2. The receptor's source is a woman aged 80 or over with COVID-19, enrolled during active disease. Sequencing used peripheral blood. CDR3 DNA sequence: TGTGCCAGCAGCCAATTGTCTAGCGGGAGAGAGACCCAGTACTTC. Translating it yields CASSQLSSGRETQYF.